This T cell receptor beta chain was sequenced for a study of T cells after yellow fever vaccination. On the study more broadly: Preparing low-cell-number fractions relied on SMART-Seq v4 Ultra Low Input.

Using its own MiXCR run on the 5' RACE reads, TCRdb lists one record per CDR3 protein. The sample comprises hundreds of thousands of distinct CDR3 sequences, roughly 4.3% of which are singletons, and around 25% rests with the top ten. The CDR3 runs to 15 residues. Germline CDR1 SGHRS, CDR2 YFSETQ. V lost 3 bases to trimming and J lost 1 base, with 14 bases between them. The sample here was PBMCs, taken 5 days after the yellow fever booster vaccination. The clonotype comes from a man aged 18 to 35 who received the YFV17D yellow fever vaccine. J is TRBJ2-7 and V is TRBV5-1; weak D call: TRBD2 (7 bases). The CDR3 nucleotides read TGCGCCAGCAGCTATGGGGCGGGGGCTTCCTACGAGCAGTACTTC. This translates into CASSYGAGASYEQYF.